The clone carrying this TCR beta chain has only a few counts. The antigen is unknown. This specimen comes from a study of PD-1 blockade in mismatch repair-deficient tumors. Study-level information: Patients had about eleven mismatch repair-deficient cancer types and were previously treated and progressing.

Germline V gene data show CDR1 as WNHNN and CDR2 as SYGVQD (reference sequence). This CDR3 region has 14 residues. Trimming removed 1 base from V and 1 base from J, with 7 bases in between. TCRdb's copy holds only in-frame clones and misses some; the assay was immunoSEQ multiplex PCR. The repertoire holds around 51,000 clones, more than 65% seen once, with approximately 8.4% in the top ten. Every patient had mismatch repair deficiency by PCR or immunohistochemistry. Three pembrolizumab responders had their TCRs sequenced. Study-wide findings and caveats: Rapid post-treatment expansion, then contraction, generally preceding radiologic response, marked tumor-resident clones.

The genes are TRBV10-1 and TRBJ1-1; D unresolved. The sequence was collected from an adult with mismatch repair-deficient cancer. The source material was peripheral blood, sampled roughly 19 weeks after starting pembrolizumab. CDR3 sequence (DNA): TGCGCCAGCAGTGAGTACCAGTCGAACACTGAAGCTTTCTTT. Translating gives CASSEYQSNTEAFF.